This T cell receptor beta chain is from a study of PD-1 blockade in classical Hodgkin lymphoma. Study details: Intravenous infusions of nivolumab 3 mg/kg reached patients every 2 weeks. Study findings and constraints: Diminished baseline TCR diversity has been reported in newly diagnosed patients relative to healthy donors. At C4D1, TCR diversity had climbed significantly for CD4+ cells, though not for CD8+ cells. The baseline diversity of complete responders showed similarity to that of newly diagnosed patients.

In the case of this clone: Its antigen is not identified.

No patient escaped relapse after autologous stem cell transplantation, and brentuximab vedotin exposure varied. Data came from immunoSEQ multiplex PCR; TCRdb stores just in-frame clones and leaves some out. Here the sample spans 90,000 to 100,000 clones, roughly 92% being singletons. CDR3 length: 17 residues. Germline trimming cut 2 bases from V and 4 bases from J; bases unmatched to any gene: 12. Looked up from germline, CDR1 is MDHEN and CDR2 is SYDVKM. The clonotype comes from a human donor with classical Hodgkin lymphoma. Sequencing was performed on peripheral blood mononuclear cells (PBMCs), taken at baseline. This chain uses TRBV28 with TRBJ2-3, with TRBD2 identical over 7 bases. The chain's CDR3 is CASSLGTGLVNADTQYF. The CDR3 DNA sequence: TGTGCCAGCAGTTTAGGGACCGGACTAGTTAACGCAGATACGCAGTATTTT. Complete variable domain (other parts from reference TRBV28 and TRBJ2-3): DVKVTQSSRYLVKRTGEKVFLECVQDMDHENMFWYRQDPGLGLRLIYFSYDVKMKEKGDIPEGYSVSREKKERFSLILESASTNQTSMYLCASSLGTGLVNADTQYFGPGTRLTVL.